Below are 8 T cell receptor beta chains sequenced from a single sample in a study of T cell changes during pregnancy in multiple sclerosis. Clones were sequenced by immunoSEQ multiplex PCR, and TCRdb holds only the in-frame ones, with some missing. The table lists 45,000 to 55,000 clones, under 95% of them singletons. The source was CD8+ T cells from peripheral blood mononuclear cells, collected before pregnancy. These receptors came from a female donor with multiple sclerosis, enrolled in a pregnancy study.

V is TRBV4-3 and J is TRBJ1-4; 7 bases match TRBD1. This CDR3 contains 18 residues. Germline V CDR1 and CDR2: LGHNA, YSLEER. Trimming at V came to 1 base and at J to 8 bases, leaving 16 bases not matched to a gene. In nucleotides, the CDR3 is TGCGCCAGCAGCCAAGGCCTACAGGGGAGTATTTGGGGGGAAAAACTGTTTTTT. It specifies CASSQGLQGSIWGEKLFF.

The chain joins TRBV27 to TRBJ2-5, with TRBD2 matching over 9 bases. Losses at the gene ends were 0 bases for V and 2 bases for J; bases not matched to a gene: 7. The CDR3 has 17 amino acids. CDR1 and CDR2 from the germline V gene are MNHEY and SMNVEV (reference sequence). CDR3 amino acids: CASSLSGSGGPQETQYF. Here the CDR3 DNA reads TGTGCCAGCAGTTTATCAGGTAGCGGGGGCCCTCAAGAGACCCAGTACTTC.

The sample holds a few counts of this clone. V is TRBV7-9 and J is TRBJ2-1; 8 bases are a match to TRBD1. The germline CDR1 and CDR2 sequences are SEHNR and FQNEAQ (reference sequence). The J segment lost 8 bases and the V segment lost 5 bases, leaving 11 bases of the junction unmatched. The CDR3 runs 15 residues. The CDR3 here is CASSPLSRGRDEQFF. As DNA, the CDR3 is TGTGCCAGCAGCCCCCTGAGCAGGGGGCGCGATGAGCAGTTCTTC.

CDR3 protein: CASSLEAIEQFF. The CDR3 nucleotides are TGTGCCAGCAGCTTAGAGGCAATTGAGCAGTTCTTC. This rearrangement joins TRBV11-2 to TRBJ2-1; D is unresolved. Germline V CDR1 and CDR2: SGHAT, FQNNGV. V shed 0 bases and J shed 9 bases, with 6 bases lying between them. This CDR3 spans 12 amino acids.

The chain employs TRBV7-9 and TRBJ2-7, with TRBD1 matching over 11 bases. V shed 4 bases and J 4 bases; nucleotides not matched to a gene: 6. The CDR3 consists of 15 residues. Per the germline V gene, CDR1 is SEHNR and CDR2 is FQNEAQ (reference sequence). CDR3 nucleotides: TGTGCCAGCAGCTCTTCGGACAGGGGGCATTACGAGCAGTACTTC. Amino acid sequence: CASSSSDRGHYEQYF.

The chain combines TRBV15 with TRBJ2-3; 10 bases agree with TRBD1. Trimming removed 0 bases from V and 4 bases from J; junction bases left unmatched: 4. This CDR3 contains 16 residues. Germline V gene lookup returns CDR1 LNHNV and CDR2 YYDKDF (reference sequence). The CDR3 loop reads CATSRDRGTGADTQYF. CDR3 bases: TGTGCCACCAGCAGAGATCGGGGGACAGGGGCAGATACGCAGTATTTT.

The chain employs TRBV4-1 and TRBJ2-5; TRBD1 might be the D (7 bases). V was cut by 5 bases and J by 4 bases, with 11 bases left in between. The CDR3 is 13 amino acids. Germline V CDR1 and CDR2: MGHRA, YSYEKL. CDR3 region: CASSAGGTETQYF. The CDR3 nucleotides read TGCGCCAGCAGCGCAGGGGGGACAGAGACCCAGTACTTC.

This clone was observed a single time. The gene calls are TRBV27 and TRBJ2-7, with a tentative D call TRBD2 (5 bases). The CDR3 loop spans 13 amino acids. The V end lost 5 bases, the J end lost 6 bases, and 14 bases lay between the germline ends. The germline CDR1 and CDR2 sequences are MNHEY and SMNVEV (reference sequence). In DNA, the CDR3 is TGTGCCAGCAGTCTGTCTTATAGCGTCGAGCAGTACTTC. This gives the protein CASSLSYSVEQYF.